This T cell receptor (beta chain) was documented in a study of blood T cell repertoires in COVID-19. Study background: From the United States, Italy and Spain came samples of acute and convalescent COVID-19. The analysed material was cDNA or gDNA that came from T cells, B-cell-depleted T cells, or PBMCs.

Per the original data handling: Quantification of nucleated cells was approximated via reference gene primer amplification. TCRdb's copy holds only in-frame clones and misses some; the assay was immunoSEQ multiplex PCR. The DNA was the basis for D and trimming; V, J and clone size are from that table. The sample lists 200,000 to 250,000 clones, about 83% occurring once. J gave up 5 bases and V 4 bases, and 5 bases lay outside the gene matches. The length of the CDR3 is 14 residues. Looked up from germline, CDR1 is SGHRS and CDR2 is YFSETQ. The material sequenced was peripheral blood. The chain is built from TRBV5-1 and TRBJ2-5; 10 nucleotides match TRBD1. The clonotype originates from a man aged 55 to 70 who had recovered from COVID-19. The CDR3 here is CASSPGQGTETQYF. CDR3 coding DNA: TGCGCCAGCAGCCCGGGACAGGGGACGGAGACCCAGTACTTC.